This T cell receptor beta chain was captured in a study of blood T cell repertoires in COVID-19. Sequencing was performed with immunoSEQ multiplex PCR; in TCRdb, only in-frame clones are kept and a portion is missing. This table has a few hundred thousand clones, 83% appearing once. Germline V CDR1 and CDR2: SGHTA, FQGTGA. Deletions cut 4 bases from V and 1 base from J, with 12 bases between. This CDR3 has 15 residues. The source of this sequence is a man in his fifties or sixties who had recovered from COVID-19. V gene TRBV7-3 combines with J gene TRBJ2-3; possible D gene TRBD2, 5 bases. Sequencing was done on a sample of peripheral blood. CDR3 region: CASSSGAVRTDTQYF. The CDR3 coding sequence is TGTGCCAGCAGCTCAGGAGCGGTCCGCACAGATACGCAGTATTTT.